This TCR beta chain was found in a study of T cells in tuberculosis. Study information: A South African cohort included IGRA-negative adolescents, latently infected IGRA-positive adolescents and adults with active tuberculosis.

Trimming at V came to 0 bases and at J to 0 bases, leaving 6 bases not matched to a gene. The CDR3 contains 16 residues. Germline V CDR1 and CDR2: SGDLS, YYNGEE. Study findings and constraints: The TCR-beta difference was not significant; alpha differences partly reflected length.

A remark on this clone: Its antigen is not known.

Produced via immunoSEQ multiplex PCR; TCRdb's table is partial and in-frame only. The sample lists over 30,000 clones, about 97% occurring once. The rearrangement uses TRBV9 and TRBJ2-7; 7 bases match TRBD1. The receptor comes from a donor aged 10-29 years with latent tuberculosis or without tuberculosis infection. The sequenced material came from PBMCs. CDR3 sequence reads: CASSVGPRDSSYEQYF. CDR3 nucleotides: TGTGCCAGCAGCGTAGGGCCCCGGGACAGCTCCTACGAGCAGTACTTC.